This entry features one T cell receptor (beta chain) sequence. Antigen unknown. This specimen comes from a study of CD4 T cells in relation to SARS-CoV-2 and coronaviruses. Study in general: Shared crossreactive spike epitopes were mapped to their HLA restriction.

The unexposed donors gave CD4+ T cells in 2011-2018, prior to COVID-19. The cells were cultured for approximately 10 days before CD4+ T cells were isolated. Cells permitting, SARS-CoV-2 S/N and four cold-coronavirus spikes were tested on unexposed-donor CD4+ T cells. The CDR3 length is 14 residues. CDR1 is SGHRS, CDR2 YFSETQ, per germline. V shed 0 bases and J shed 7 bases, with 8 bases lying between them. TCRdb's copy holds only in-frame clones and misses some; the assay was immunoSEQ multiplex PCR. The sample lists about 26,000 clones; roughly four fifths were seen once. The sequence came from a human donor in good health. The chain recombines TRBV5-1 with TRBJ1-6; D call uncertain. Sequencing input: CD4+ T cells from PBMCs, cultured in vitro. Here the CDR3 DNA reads TGCGCCAGCAGCTTGGGACACGGAAATTCACCCCTCCACTTT. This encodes CASSLGHGNSPLHF. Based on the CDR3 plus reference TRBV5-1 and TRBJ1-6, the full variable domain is KAGVTQTPRYLIKTRGQQVTLSCSPISGHRSVSWYQQTPGQGLQFLFEYFSETQRNKGNFPGRFSGRQFSNSRSEMNVSTLELGDSALYLCASSLGHGNSPLHFGNGTRLTVT.